Listed below are T cell receptor beta chains from one sample, sequenced in a study of blood T cell repertoires in COVID-19. Measured with immunoSEQ multiplex PCR; TCRdb has only the in-frame clones, and not every one. The data hold about 110,000 clones, with about 85% observed a single time. Sequencing was performed on peripheral blood. These receptors came from a human donor in a cohort sampled during active COVID-19. Both conserved end residues are part of each CDR3. The order of the fields is J gene, V gene, clone size, D gene, CDR3 DNA, CDR3 protein. D genes are given only for firm matches. Size is stated for part of the rows, as once, few or many counts, or as a class when the clone is expanded.

>TRBJ1-6|TRBV6-6|NA|NA
TGTGCCAGCAGTTACTCGCTGCTGGGGCTTGATTCACCCCTCCACTTT
CASSYSLLGLDSPLHF
>TRBJ1-3|TRBV5-4|NA|TRBD1
TGTGCCAGCAGCTTGGTCTCTATGACAGGGGGCCTCTCTGGAAACACCATATATTTT
CASSLVSMTGGLSGNTIYF
>TRBJ2-7|TRBV18|NA|TRBD2
TGTGCCAGCTCACCGGATGCGGGACTAGCGGGAGAAGGCGAGCAGTACTTC
CASSPDAGLAGEGEQYF
>TRBJ1-4|TRBV6-1|NA|NA
TGTGCCAGCAGTGAAGGGCCGCAGACTAATGAAAAACTGTTTTTT
CASSEGPQTNEKLFF
>TRBJ1-4|TRBV29-1|NA|TRBD1
TGCAGCGCCGGGACAGACTATGAAAAACTGTTTTTT
CSAGTDYEKLFF
>TRBJ2-1|TRBV4-2|NA|TRBD2
TGTGCCAGCAGCCAAGAGTTCGTAGCGGGAGTCAATGAGCAGTTCTTC
CASSQEFVAGVNEQFF
>TRBJ1-1|TRBV18|NA|NA
TGTGCCAGCTCATCCGAGAGTAAGAACACTGAAGCTTTCTTT
CASSSESKNTEAFF
>TRBJ1-1|TRBV27|once|NA
TGTGCCAGTCCTGAGGACGGGGAAGGGAACACTGAAGCTTTCTTT
CASPEDGEGNTEAFF
>TRBJ2-6|TRBV7-2|NA|NA
TGTGCCAGCAGCTTAAGGCCAGGGGACGGGGCCAACGTCCTGACTTTC
CASSLRPGDGANVLTF
>TRBJ2-1|TRBV5-1|NA|TRBD2
TGCGCCAGCAGCTTGGCCGTACGACTAGCCTCCCGGTACAATGAGCAGTTCTTC
CASSLAVRLASRYNEQFF
>TRBJ1-1|TRBV3-1/TRBV3-2|NA|NA
TGTGCCAGCAGCCAAGGGCAAACTGAAGCTTTCTTT
CASSQGQTEAFF
>TRBJ2-2|TRBV9|few|NA
TGTGCCAGCAGCGTAGCAGGGGAGCTGTTTTTT
CASSVAGELFF
>TRBJ2-2|TRBV18|NA|NA
TGTGCCAGCTCACCGCCGACAGCCCCCACCGGGGAGCTGTTTTTT
CASSPPTAPTGELFF